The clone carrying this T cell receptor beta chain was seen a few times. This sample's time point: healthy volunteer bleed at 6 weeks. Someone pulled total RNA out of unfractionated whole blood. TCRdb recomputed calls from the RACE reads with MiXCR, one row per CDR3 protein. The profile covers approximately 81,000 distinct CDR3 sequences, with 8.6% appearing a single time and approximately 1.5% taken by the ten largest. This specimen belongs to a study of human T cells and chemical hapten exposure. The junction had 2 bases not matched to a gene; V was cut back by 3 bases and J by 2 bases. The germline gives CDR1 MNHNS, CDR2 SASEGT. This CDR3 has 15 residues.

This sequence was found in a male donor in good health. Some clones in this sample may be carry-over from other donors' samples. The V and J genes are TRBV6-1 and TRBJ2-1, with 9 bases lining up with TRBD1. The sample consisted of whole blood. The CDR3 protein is CASSDRDRAYNEQFF. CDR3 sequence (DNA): TGTGCCAGCAGTGACCGGGACAGGGCCTACAATGAGCAGTTCTTC.